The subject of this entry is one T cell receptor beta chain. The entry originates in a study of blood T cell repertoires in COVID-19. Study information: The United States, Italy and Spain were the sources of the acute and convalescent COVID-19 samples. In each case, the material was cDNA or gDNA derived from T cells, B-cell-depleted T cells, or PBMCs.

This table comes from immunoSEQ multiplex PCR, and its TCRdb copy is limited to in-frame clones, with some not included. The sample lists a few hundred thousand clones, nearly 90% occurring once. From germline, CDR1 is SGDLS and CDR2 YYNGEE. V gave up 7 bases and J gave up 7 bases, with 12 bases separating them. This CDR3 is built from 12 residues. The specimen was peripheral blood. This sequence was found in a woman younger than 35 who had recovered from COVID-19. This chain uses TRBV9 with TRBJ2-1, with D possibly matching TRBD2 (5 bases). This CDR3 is CASGWTVNEQFF. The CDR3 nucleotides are TGTGCCAGCGGTTGGACTGTGAATGAGCAGTTCTTC.